These T cell receptor beta chains were read from a single sample in a study of blood T cell repertoires in COVID-19. Here immunoSEQ multiplex PCR was the method, and the copy in TCRdb shows in-frame clones only, minus some. The table has roughly 270,000 clones, roughly 80% seen once. The specimen sequenced was PBMCs or T cells enriched from blood (not recorded which). The source is a man aged 40-50 years who had been exposed to COVID-19. The CDR3 runs from the conserved cysteine through the conserved F or W. A D gene is named only where the DNA matches it firmly. A clone size is listed for some rows: how often the clone was seen (once, few, many), or a class if it is expanded.

d_gene,j_gene,abundance,v_gene,CDR3aa,CDR3nt
-,TRBJ2-5,-,TRBV3-1/TRBV3-2,CASSPYVQGSEETQYF,TGTGCCAGCAGCCCCTATGTACAGGGCAGCGAAGAGACCCAGTACTTC
-,TRBJ2-7,-,TRBV5-6,CASSRRTQVSEQYF,TGTGCCAGCAGCCGCAGGACACAGGTTTCCGAGCAGTACTTC
-,TRBJ1-1,-,TRBV9,CASSVGGPGEAFF,TGTGCCAGCAGCGTAGGGGGGCCGGGTGAAGCTTTCTTT
-,TRBJ1-2,-,TRBV4-1,CASSPGQNYGYTF,TGCGCCAGCAGCCCAGGACAGAACTATGGCTACACCTTC
-,TRBJ2-1,-,TRBV12-2,CASRSSRGDPRVNEQFF,TGTGCAAGTCGCTCCTCCCGGGGGGACCCACGGGTCAATGAGCAGTTCTTC
TRBD1,TRBJ1-2,-,TRBV5-4,CASSQDRTYGYTF,TGTGCCAGCAGTCAGGACAGGACCTATGGCTACACCTTC
TRBD1,TRBJ1-2,few,TRBV7-9,CASSRRTGGPTSNGYTF,TGTGCCAGCAGCCGTCGGACAGGGGGCCCCACGAGTAATGGCTACACCTTC
-,TRBJ1-5,-,TRBV6-5,CASRTGGAGQPQHF,TGTGCCAGCAGAACTGGGGGGGCCGGGCAGCCCCAGCATTTT
-,TRBJ1-2,-,TRBV14,CASSPGGGAYGYTF,TGTGCCAGCAGCCCCGGCGGGGGGGCCTATGGCTACACCTTC
-,TRBJ2-3,-,TRBV29-1,CSKYWGSSDTQYF,TGCAGCAAATATTGGGGCTCATCAGATACGCAGTATTTT
-,TRBJ2-7,many,TRBV29-1,CSVRGSYSYEQYF,TGCAGCGTTCGGGGATCGTACTCCTACGAGCAGTACTTC
TRBD1,TRBJ1-1,-,TRBV18,CASSIGGTSTEAFF,TGTGCCAGCTCAATAGGGGGCACGAGCACTGAAGCTTTCTTT
-,TRBJ1-4,-,TRBV18,CASSPGPGGMRGKLFF,TGTGCCAGCTCACCAGGCCCGGGAGGGATGAGGGGAAAACTGTTTTTT
-,TRBJ1-1,-,TRBV5-4,CASSLQGIPTLGAFF,TGTGCCAGCAGCTTACAGGGAATCCCAACCCTTGGAGCTTTCTTT
-,TRBJ1-6,-,TRBV7-9,CASSSNTVTLHF,TGTGCCAGCAGCTCAAACACCGTCACCCTCCACTTT
-,TRBJ1-1,-,TRBV2,CASSESRPFF,TGTGCCAGCAGTGAATCGCGTCCTTTCTTT
-,TRBJ1-2,once,TRBV10-3,CAISVTGRTYGYTF,TGTGCCATCAGTGTTACAGGCCGGACCTATGGCTACACCTTC
-,TRBJ1-3,-,TRBV30,CAWRVSGNTIYF,TGTGCCTGGCGCGTCTCTGGAAACACCATATATTTT
TRBD2,TRBJ2-3,-,TRBV29-1,CSARLAGLDTQYF,TGCAGCGCCAGACTAGCGGGGCTCGATACGCAGTATTTT
-,TRBJ2-1,-,TRBV5-5,CASTLALGDEQFF,TGTGCCAGCACTCTGGCCCTCGGGGATGAGCAGTTCTTC
-,TRBJ1-2,few,TRBV5-6,CASSYGQSGYTF,TGTGCCAGCAGCTACGGTCAATCCGGCTACACCTTC
-,TRBJ1-5,-,TRBV30,CAWSWGDGFRPQHF,TGTGCCTGGAGTTGGGGGGATGGTTTTCGGCCCCAGCATTTT
-,TRBJ2-1,-,TRBV4-1,CASSQVAVHEQFF,TGCGCCAGCAGCCAAGTAGCGGTGCATGAGCAGTTCTTC
-,TRBJ1-2,-,TRBV18,CASSLEGGSYGYTF,TGTGCCAGCTCACTCGAGGGTGGCTCCTATGGCTACACCTTC
-,TRBJ2-7,-,TRBV18,CASSPLHRVSNTVHEQYF,TGTGCCAGCTCACCACTCCACAGGGTCAGCAATACGGTCCACGAGCAGTACTTC
-,TRBJ2-7,-,TRBV25-1,CASSDRVKKYEQYF,TGTGCCAGCAGTGACAGGGTGAAAAAGTACGAGCAGTACTTC
TRBD1,TRBJ2-3,-,TRBV30,CAWRARDSFTDTQYF,TGTGCCTGGAGGGCCAGGGACAGCTTCACAGATACGCAGTATTTT
-,TRBJ1-5,-,TRBV10-3,CAISETGLEGQPQHF,TGTGCCATCAGTGAGACAGGGCTTGAGGGTCAGCCCCAGCATTTT
TRBD2,TRBJ2-2,-,TRBV11-2,CASRKRSSGSTNTGELFF,TGTGCCAGCAGAAAAAGGTCTAGCGGGAGCACTAACACCGGGGAGCTGTTTTTT
TRBD1,TRBJ1-5,-,TRBV30,CAWSEGAIDQPQHF,TGTGCCTGGAGTGAGGGGGCGATCGATCAGCCCCAGCATTTT
-,TRBJ2-3,-,TRBV7-9,CASRGVRDTQYF,TGTGCCAGCAGAGGGGTTAGAGATACGCAGTATTTT
TRBD2,TRBJ2-2,-,TRBV11-3,CASKGLAGTTGELFF,TGTGCCAGCAAGGGACTAGCGGGAACCACCGGGGAGCTGTTTTTT
TRBD2,TRBJ2-1,-,TRBV27,CASSLYTSGTYNEQFF,TGTGCCAGCAGTTTATACACTAGCGGTACCTACAATGAGCAGTTCTTC
-,TRBJ2-7,-,TRBV28,CASEVGKITGSGILNYEQYF,TGTGCCAGCGAGGTAGGGAAAATAACAGGGTCGGGAATACTTAACTACGAGCAGTACTTC
-,TRBJ1-5,few,TRBV6-1,CASSEFTNQPQHF,TGTGCCAGCAGTGAATTCACAAATCAGCCCCAGCATTTT
-,TRBJ1-2,once,TRBV9,CASSFAGTPQGGYTF,TGTGCCAGCAGCTTTGCCGGGACACCTCAAGGCGGCTACACCTTC
-,TRBJ2-1,once,TRBV7-9,CASPAARPGPGNEQFF,TGTGCCAGCCCCGCGGCCAGACCCGGCCCGGGAAATGAGCAGTTCTTC
-,TRBJ2-7,few,TRBV11-2,CASSLTDSYEQYF,TGTGCCAGCAGCTTAACAGATTCCTACGAGCAGTACTTC
-,TRBJ2-1,-,TRBV5-4,CASSLDGGTSSYNEQFF,TGTGCCAGCAGCTTGGACGGGGGTACCAGCTCCTACAATGAGCAGTTCTTC
-,TRBJ1-3,-,TRBV20-1,CSASGGLSGNTIYF,TGCAGTGCTAGTGGCGGGCTCTCTGGAAACACCATATATTTT